What follows describes a single T cell receptor (beta chain). Antigen specificity is unknown. Researchers used the Oncomine TCR Beta short-read assay to sequence DNA from cultured CD4+ T cells. MiXCR, applied by TCRdb to the PCR reads, yields one record per CDR3 protein. The table has about 10,000 distinct CDR3 sequences, about 23% seen once; the top ten hold roughly 24%. As to treatment: roughly 10-day PBMC culture with coronavirus spike peptide pools or control peptides (ViraFEST assay). This CDR3 contains 15 residues. Germline CDR1 is MNHNS and CDR2 is SASEGT. The ends were cut back, 1 base at V and 1 base at J, with 10 bases in the middle. This sample was taken from a study of vaccination and CD4 T cells after COVID-19. Study-wide context: The stimulating agents, overlapping spike peptides, came from SARS-CoV-2, HCoV-NL63, HCoV-OC43 and HCoV-229E.

The TCR sequence derives from a human donor who received a COVID-19 vaccine. The sequenced sample was CD4+ T cells from blood, cultured in vitro, obtained before SARS-CoV-2 vaccination. This rearrangement joins TRBV6-1 to TRBJ2-5, with D tentatively TRBD1 (6 bases). For the CDR3, the DNA is TGTGCCAGCAGTGAAGGAGACAGGATCCAAGAGACCCAGTACTTC. Translated: CASSEGDRIQETQYF.